This TCR beta chain was captured by sequencing in a study of blood T cell repertoires in COVID-19. Study members were between about 18 and 95 years old and lived in approximately 25 US regions. Profiling relied on immunoSEQ multiplex PCR, and the TCRdb table lists in-frame clones only, not all of them. The top ten clones hold 0.7% of a sample with some 460,000 clones, 87% of them seen once. V trimming: 0 bases; J trimming: 6 bases; junction bases outside the gene matches: 9. Germline V gene data show CDR1 as LGHDT and CDR2 as YNNKEL (reference sequence). This CDR3 spans 17 amino acids. The chain couples TRBV3-1 (or the pseudogene TRBV3-2) to TRBJ2-1, with 9 bases lining up with TRBD2. The sample was PBMCs or T cells enriched from blood (not recorded which). The origin of this receptor is a woman between 18 and 29 years old who had recovered from COVID-19. In DNA, the CDR3 is TGTGCCAGCAGCCAAGAAGCCGCTAGCGGGGTCGGCAATGAGCAGTTCTTC. Its translation: CASSQEAASGVGNEQFF.